Reported below is one TCR beta chain. The data are from a study of shared clonotypes between healthy human individuals. The table came from immunoSEQ multiplex PCR; TCRdb's copy has only in-frame clones and leaves some out. The table shows roughly 500,000 clones, with over 70% occurring only once. The CDR3 spans 13 residues. Unmatched junction bases numbered 3, after V lost 4 bases and J lost 5 bases. Germline-derived CDR1 and CDR2 are SGHRS and YFSETQ. J is TRBJ2-5 and V is TRBV5-1; 9 nucleotides match TRBD2. The sequence was collected from a woman between 35 and 50 years old in good health. Some clones in this sample may be carry-over from other donors' samples. The specimen sequenced was PBMCs. CDR3 sequence reads: CASSPGLAETQYF. The CDR3 DNA reads TGCGCCAGCAGCCCCGGACTAGCGGAGACCCAGTACTTC.